A single sample gave rise to the 10 T cell receptor beta chains below, sequenced in a study of neurological immune-mediated disorders. The time point is: longitudinal time-point 1 (baseline). TCRdb re-analysed the 5' RACE reads in MiXCR, keeping a single row per CDR3 protein. The sample includes some 71,000 distinct CDR3 sequences, 9.5% to 13% seen only once; the top ten take approximately 10%. Specimen: PBMCs. These receptors were obtained from a man aged 30-40 years in good health.

The chain joins TRBV3-1 to TRBJ1-5, with a weak D call TRBD1 (5 bases). Germline V gives CDR1 LGHDT, CDR2 YNNKEL (reference sequence). The CDR3 spans 15 residues. V was cut by 5 bases and J by 5 bases, with 16 bases left in between. CDR3 region: CASSRAGDSDQPQHF. The CDR3 DNA reads TGTGCCAGCAGCAGGGCGGGTGACAGTGATCAGCCCCAGCATTTT.

In this sample, this clonotype turned up many times. The V call is TRBV4-1, the J call TRBJ1-1; the D gene is possibly TRBD1 (5 bases). V lost 2 bases, J lost 4 bases, and 17 bases lay in between. This CDR3 contains 16 residues. The germline V gene encodes CDR1 MGHRA and CDR2 YSYEKL. For the CDR3, the DNA is TGCGCCAGCAGCCAAACAAGTAGGGACCCCCCCACTGAAGCTTTCTTT. Amino acid sequence: CASSQTSRDPPTEAFF.

This clonotype was counted ten times or more. V usage is TRBV5-8 and J usage is TRBJ2-5; D possibly corresponds to TRBD1 (6 bases). Deletions cut 0 bases from V and 5 bases from J, with 14 bases between. The CDR3 covers 15 residues. Germline lookup yields CDR1 SGHTS and CDR2 YDEGEE. The CDR3 coding sequence is TGTGCCAGCAGCTTGGCTGTGGTAACAGGGGAGACCCAGTACTTC. Translating gives CASSLAVVTGETQYF.

This clonotype was detected only a few times. The J gene is TRBJ1-2, the V gene TRBV20-1; weak D call: TRBD1 (6 bases). The CDR3 runs 14 residues. The V end was cut by 3 bases, the J end by 3 bases, with 14 bases between. Germline CDR1 reads DFQATT; CDR2 reads SNEGSKA (reference sequence). Here the CDR3 DNA reads TGCAGTGCTAGTTCAGGGGCCCCCGACTATGGCTACACCTTC. As protein: CSASSGAPDYGYTF.

This clonotype has at least ten counts. CDR3 residues: CAISEGSSGNTIYF. The CDR3 region has the DNA TGTGCCATCAGTGAAGGAAGCTCTGGAAACACCATATATTTT. The chain carries TRBV10-3 and TRBJ1-3; D uncertain. The CDR3 has 14 residues. Deletions cut 3 bases from V and 0 bases from J, with 6 bases between. In germline, CDR1 is ENHRY, CDR2 SYGVKD.

This clonotype was counted at least ten times. The gene calls are TRBV15 and TRBJ1-1, with a tentative D call TRBD1 (5 bases). Trimming took 1 base from V and 2 from J, leaving 17 bases between them. The CDR3 runs to 17 residues. Germline CDR1 LNHNV, CDR2 YYDKDF (reference sequence). The CDR3 region is CATSRAAGGIINTEAFF. In nucleotides, the CDR3 is TGTGCCACCAGCAGAGCCGCGGGGGGGATTATAAACACTGAAGCTTTCTTT.

This clonotype was recorded at least ten times. V is TRBV7-2 and J is TRBJ1-2; D unresolved. The ends were cut back, 1 base at V and 4 bases at J, with 10 bases in the middle. This CDR3 has 14 amino acids. Germline V gene lookup returns CDR1 SGHTA and CDR2 FQGNSA. The CDR3 protein is CASSLEGQVYGYTF. The CDR3 bases are TGTGCCAGCAGCTTAGAGGGCCAGGTCTATGGCTACACCTTC.

The sample holds many counts of this clonotype. The CDR3 DNA reads TGTGCCAGCAGTTTATTCAGGGGGCCTGAAGCTTTCTTT. Its protein is CASSLFRGPEAFF. The V gene is TRBV27, the J gene TRBJ1-1, with 8 bases lining up with TRBD1. Trimming removed 1 base from V and 6 bases from J; junction bases left unmatched: 1. Germline CDR1 is MNHEY and CDR2 is SMNVEV (reference sequence). The CDR3 is made up of 13 amino acids.

This clonotype was observed at least ten times. The rearrangement links TRBV20-1 to TRBJ2-7, with D perhaps TRBD2 (6 bases). The germline V and J ends were trimmed by 5 bases and 5 bases, with 22 bases remaining between them. The CDR3 extends over 15 amino acids. CDR1 DFQATT and CDR2 SNEGSKA come from the germline V gene (reference sequence). The DNA of the CDR3 is TGCAGTGCTGGACCAACTAGCCCAGAGCCCAACGAGCAGTACTTC. Translating it yields CSAGPTSPEPNEQYF.

Only a few counts were recorded for this clonotype. The V call is TRBV7-9, the J call TRBJ1-2; 9 nucleotides line up with TRBD1. V lost 5 bases to trimming and J lost 8 bases; unmatched junction nucleotides: 9. Germline loops: CDR1 SEHNR, CDR2 FQNEAQ (reference sequence). CDR3 size: 14 residues. CDR3 coding DNA: TGTGCCAGCAGCGCGATAAGGGACAGGGTCGGCTACACCTTC. The encoded protein is CASSAIRDRVGYTF.